The clone carrying this T cell receptor (beta chain) was counted only a few times. The CDR3 consists of 13 residues. The V gene's germline CDR1 is SGHAT and CDR2 FQNNGV. With 5 bases removed from V and 2 bases from J, the gap between germline ends came to 10 bases. The authors prepared the TCRbeta library with unique molecular identifiers. Via MiXCR, TCRdb re-called the PCR reads, giving one row per CDR3 protein. The sample yields under 350,000 distinct CDR3 sequences, about 10% seen once. This sample is part of a study of T-cell reconstitution after alpha-beta-depleted transplantation in children. This material consisted of PBMCs from the stem cell graft donor, taken from the stem cell graft. The chain is built from TRBV11-2 and TRBJ2-7; no firm D call. This clonotype was obtained from a human donor who donated a stem cell graft to a child with SCID. This CDR3 reads CASSRTETYEQYF. The DNA for the CDR3 is TGTGCCAGCAGCCGGACGGAGACCTACGAGCAGTACTTC. The whole variable domain, filled in from reference TRBV11-2 and TRBJ2-7, reads EAGVAQSPRYKIIEKRQSVAFWCNPISGHATLYWYQQILGQGPKLLIQFQNNGVVDDSQLPKDRFSAERLKGVDSTLKIQPAKLEDSAVYLCASSRTETYEQYFGPGTRLTVT.